The rows below give T cell receptor beta chains drawn from one sample of a study of cytomegalovirus exposure and HLA in healthy donors. Produced via immunoSEQ multiplex PCR; TCRdb's table is partial and in-frame only. Among about 120,000 clones listed, about 85% were seen once. Source material: PBMCs. The source of these receptors is a woman in her twenties or thirties in good health and CMV-seronegative. CDR3s include the opening cysteine and the closing phenylalanine or tryptophan. Each record gives: V gene, clone size, D gene, J gene, CDR3 DNA, CDR3 protein. The D gene is left open where the match is weak. Not all rows give a size; the values are once, few, many and, for expanded clones, a class.

v_gene: TRBV11-2; abundance: NA; d_gene: TRBD2; j_gene: TRBJ2-1; CDR3nt: TGTGCCAGCAGCTCTCTAGCGGGGGGGCGTCATGAGCAGTTCTTC; CDR3aa: CASSSLAGGRHEQFF
v_gene: TRBV27; abundance: NA; d_gene: TRBD2; j_gene: TRBJ2-3; CDR3nt: TGTGCCAGCAGTCCCCCCAGCGGGGGCACAGATACGCAGTATTTT; CDR3aa: CASSPPSGGTDTQYF
v_gene: TRBV27; abundance: NA; d_gene: NA; j_gene: TRBJ1-3; CDR3nt: TGTGCCAGCAGTTTATCGATCGGGGGAAACACCATATATTTT; CDR3aa: CASSLSIGGNTIYF
v_gene: TRBV7-6; abundance: few; d_gene: NA; j_gene: TRBJ2-7; CDR3nt: TGTGCCAGCAGCGCCGACAGTACGAGGGAGCAGTACTTC; CDR3aa: CASSADSTREQYF
v_gene: TRBV7-8; abundance: NA; d_gene: NA; j_gene: TRBJ2-5; CDR3nt: TGTGCCAGCAGCTTAGCTTCTCCCGGGGAGACCCAGTACTTC; CDR3aa: CASSLASPGETQYF
v_gene: TRBV7-2; abundance: NA; d_gene: NA; j_gene: TRBJ2-7; CDR3nt: TGTGCCAGCAGCTTAGCCCCTATCTACGAGCAGTACTTC; CDR3aa: CASSLAPIYEQYF
v_gene: TRBV18; abundance: once; d_gene: TRBD1; j_gene: TRBJ1-4; CDR3nt: TGTGCCAGCTCACCAGCGACAGGGGGGCCCGTTGGCGAAAAACTGTTTTTT; CDR3aa: CASSPATGGPVGEKLFF
v_gene: TRBV18; abundance: few; d_gene: NA; j_gene: TRBJ2-7; CDR3nt: TGTGCCAGCTCACCACCAGGGGACTACGAGCAGTACTTC; CDR3aa: CASSPPGDYEQYF
v_gene: TRBV4-3; abundance: NA; d_gene: NA; j_gene: TRBJ2-7; CDR3nt: TGCGCCAGCAGCCAAGAGTTCGACAGGCTCTACGAGCAGTACTTC; CDR3aa: CASSQEFDRLYEQYF
v_gene: TRBV6-1; abundance: NA; d_gene: TRBD1; j_gene: TRBJ1-5; CDR3nt: TGTGCCAGCAGACACAGGGGAACGAGCAATCAGCCCCAGCATTTT; CDR3aa: CASRHRGTSNQPQHF
v_gene: TRBV5-1; abundance: NA; d_gene: NA; j_gene: TRBJ2-1; CDR3nt: TGCGCCAGCAGTTCCGACCGTTCTAGCTCCTACAATGAGCAGTTCTTC; CDR3aa: CASSSDRSSSYNEQFF
v_gene: TRBV19; abundance: NA; d_gene: TRBD1; j_gene: TRBJ1-5; CDR3nt: TGTGCCAGTAGTATCATGAGCAGGGGGAATTCTCAGCCCCAGCATTTT; CDR3aa: CASSIMSRGNSQPQHF
v_gene: TRBV4-1; abundance: once; d_gene: NA; j_gene: TRBJ2-1; CDR3nt: TGCGCCAGCAGCCAGCTGGGGGCCCCGACCGATGAGCAGTTCTTC; CDR3aa: CASSQLGAPTDEQFF
v_gene: TRBV18; abundance: NA; d_gene: NA; j_gene: TRBJ1-4; CDR3nt: TGTGCCAGCTCACCAGCAGGGAGGGAAAAACTGTTTTTT; CDR3aa: CASSPAGREKLFF
v_gene: TRBV5-6; abundance: NA; d_gene: NA; j_gene: TRBJ2-3; CDR3nt: TGTGCCAGCACCTGGGCGGACAGTAGCACAGATACGCAGTATTTT; CDR3aa: CASTWADSSTDTQYF
v_gene: TRBV19; abundance: NA; d_gene: TRBD1; j_gene: TRBJ1-5; CDR3nt: TGTGCCAGTAGTATGGGCAGGGGGCCAACATATAGCAATCAGCCCCAGCATTTT; CDR3aa: CASSMGRGPTYSNQPQHF
v_gene: TRBV7-2; abundance: NA; d_gene: NA; j_gene: TRBJ1-1; CDR3nt: TGTGCCAGCAGCCTTCGACAGAACACTGAAGCTTTCTTT; CDR3aa: CASSLRQNTEAFF
v_gene: TRBV5-4; abundance: once; d_gene: NA; j_gene: TRBJ1-1; CDR3nt: TGTGCCAGCAGCTTGGATAACCCACTAATGAACACTGAAGCTTTCTTT; CDR3aa: CASSLDNPLMNTEAFF
v_gene: TRBV4-3; abundance: once; d_gene: TRBD1; j_gene: TRBJ1-1; CDR3nt: TGCGCCAGCAGCCAAGATCTTGGACAGGGGGCTGGCAAAACTGAAGCTTTCTTT; CDR3aa: CASSQDLGQGAGKTEAFF
v_gene: TRBV7-2; abundance: NA; d_gene: TRBD1; j_gene: TRBJ1-5; CDR3nt: TGTGCCAGCAGCTTAGGGGACAGGTTAAATCAGCCCCAGCATTTT; CDR3aa: CASSLGDRLNQPQHF
v_gene: TRBV14; abundance: NA; d_gene: TRBD1; j_gene: TRBJ1-1; CDR3nt: TGTGCCAGCAGCCAAGAGACAGGGTTGGTCACTGAAGCTTTCTTT; CDR3aa: CASSQETGLVTEAFF
v_gene: TRBV18; abundance: NA; d_gene: NA; j_gene: TRBJ2-7; CDR3nt: TGTGCCAGCTCACCACGAGATGGAGGGGCCGTCTCCTACGAGCAGTACTTC; CDR3aa: CASSPRDGGAVSYEQYF
v_gene: TRBV6-6; abundance: NA; d_gene: TRBD1; j_gene: TRBJ1-3; CDR3nt: TGTGCCAGCAGTTGGTCACAGGGGGAGGCTGGAAACACCATATATTTT; CDR3aa: CASSWSQGEAGNTIYF
v_gene: TRBV5-4; abundance: once; d_gene: TRBD2; j_gene: TRBJ2-5; CDR3nt: TGTGCCAGCAGCTTGGAGGGGAGGGGTGAGACCCAGTACTTC; CDR3aa: CASSLEGRGETQYF
v_gene: TRBV11-3; abundance: NA; d_gene: NA; j_gene: TRBJ2-2; CDR3nt: TGTGCCAGCAGCTTACCAGGGAAAGACACCGGGGAGCTGTTTTTT; CDR3aa: CASSLPGKDTGELFF
v_gene: TRBV5-4; abundance: NA; d_gene: TRBD1; j_gene: TRBJ2-7; CDR3nt: TGTGCCAGCAGCTATGAGGGGGCGCGGTCCTACGAGCAGTACTTC; CDR3aa: CASSYEGARSYEQYF
v_gene: TRBV6-6; abundance: NA; d_gene: TRBD1; j_gene: TRBJ2-3; CDR3nt: TGTGCCAGCAGCAAAGCAGGGGGCGGCACAGATACGCAGTATTTT; CDR3aa: CASSKAGGGTDTQYF
v_gene: TRBV30; abundance: NA; d_gene: NA; j_gene: TRBJ1-6; CDR3nt: TGTGCCTGGAGTGCGGCGTTTGGTGGGGGGGTTTCACCCCTCCACTTT; CDR3aa: CAWSAAFGGGVSPLHF
v_gene: TRBV14; abundance: NA; d_gene: NA; j_gene: TRBJ1-3; CDR3nt: TGTGCCAGCAGCCAGACCACAGGTGGCTCTGGAAACACCATATATTTT; CDR3aa: CASSQTTGGSGNTIYF
v_gene: TRBV14; abundance: NA; d_gene: TRBD2; j_gene: TRBJ2-2; CDR3nt: TGTGCCAGCAGCCCTTTGGGACTAGCGGGCACCGGGGAGCTGTTTTTT; CDR3aa: CASSPLGLAGTGELFF
v_gene: TRBV15; abundance: few; d_gene: NA; j_gene: TRBJ1-3; CDR3nt: TGTGCCACCAGCAGAGTCCCCACAGCCGGCTGGGCTGGAAACACCATATATTTT; CDR3aa: CATSRVPTAGWAGNTIYF
v_gene: TRBV5-1; abundance: NA; d_gene: TRBD1; j_gene: TRBJ2-7; CDR3nt: TGCGCCAGCAGGGGGGACAGTTACGAGCAGTACTTC; CDR3aa: CASRGDSYEQYF
v_gene: TRBV6-6; abundance: NA; d_gene: TRBD2; j_gene: TRBJ2-3; CDR3nt: TGTGCCAGCAGTTACGGACGGACTAGGGATACGCAGTATTTT; CDR3aa: CASSYGRTRDTQYF
v_gene: TRBV11-1; abundance: NA; d_gene: TRBD1; j_gene: TRBJ2-2; CDR3nt: TGTGCCAGCAGCCGTCAACAGGGGGTAGCCGGGGAGCTGTTTTTT; CDR3aa: CASSRQQGVAGELFF
v_gene: TRBV11-2; abundance: NA; d_gene: NA; j_gene: TRBJ1-3; CDR3nt: TGTGCCAGCACCTTAAGGTCGTACGGGGGATCTGGAAACACCATATATTTT; CDR3aa: CASTLRSYGGSGNTIYF
v_gene: TRBV7-7; abundance: NA; d_gene: TRBD1; j_gene: TRBJ2-5; CDR3nt: TGTGCCAGCAGCCCTTACGGACAGGTGGAGACCCAGTACTTC; CDR3aa: CASSPYGQVETQYF
v_gene: TRBV7-9; abundance: NA; d_gene: NA; j_gene: TRBJ2-2; CDR3nt: TGTGCCAGCACCCTACCGTGGAACACCGGGGAGCTGTTTTTT; CDR3aa: CASTLPWNTGELFF
v_gene: TRBV7-9; abundance: NA; d_gene: NA; j_gene: TRBJ1-5; CDR3nt: TGTGCCAGCAGCTTACATGGGGGCGCGAATCAGCCCCAGCATTTT; CDR3aa: CASSLHGGANQPQHF
v_gene: TRBV4-2; abundance: once; d_gene: TRBD2; j_gene: TRBJ2-1; CDR3nt: TGTGCCAGCAGCCAAGGCTTTTCTAGCGGGGGGGCCGGGGAGCAGTTCTTC; CDR3aa: CASSQGFSSGGAGEQFF
v_gene: TRBV10-1; abundance: once; d_gene: NA; j_gene: TRBJ1-5; CDR3nt: TGCGCCAGCAGTTCGGACATCAATCAGCCCCAGCATTTT; CDR3aa: CASSSDINQPQHF
v_gene: TRBV5-5; abundance: NA; d_gene: TRBD1; j_gene: TRBJ2-1; CDR3nt: TGTGCCACCTGGGACAGGTATTACAATGAGCAGTTCTTC; CDR3aa: CATWDRYYNEQFF
v_gene: TRBV7-8; abundance: NA; d_gene: TRBD1; j_gene: TRBJ2-7; CDR3nt: TGTGCCAGCAGCTTAACAGGGGGAGGCGAGCAGTACTTC; CDR3aa: CASSLTGGGEQYF
v_gene: TRBV25-1; abundance: NA; d_gene: NA; j_gene: TRBJ1-6; CDR3nt: TGTGCCAGCAGTGATAACGGCTATAATTCACCCCTCCACTTT; CDR3aa: CASSDNGYNSPLHF
v_gene: TRBV5-1; abundance: NA; d_gene: NA; j_gene: TRBJ2-5; CDR3nt: TGCGCCAGCAGCTTGGGGGTCTCGGGCAGGGGCGGAGAGACCCAGTACTTC; CDR3aa: CASSLGVSGRGGETQYF
v_gene: TRBV9; abundance: NA; d_gene: NA; j_gene: TRBJ1-3; CDR3nt: TGTGCCAGCAGCGTAGGGACAGCGAACACCATATATTTT; CDR3aa: CASSVGTANTIYF
v_gene: TRBV7-9; abundance: NA; d_gene: TRBD2; j_gene: TRBJ2-3; CDR3nt: TGTGCCAGCAGCCCCCCCGGCGGGGGGAACACAGATACGCAGTATTTT; CDR3aa: CASSPPGGGNTDTQYF
v_gene: TRBV7-3; abundance: once; d_gene: NA; j_gene: TRBJ2-1; CDR3nt: TGTGCCAGCAGCCCTACGAGAGGGAATGAGCAGTTCTTC; CDR3aa: CASSPTRGNEQFF
v_gene: TRBV6-1; abundance: few; d_gene: TRBD2; j_gene: TRBJ2-7; CDR3nt: TGTGCCAGCAGTGAACTAGCGGGGGGCTCCTACGAGCAGTACTTC; CDR3aa: CASSELAGGSYEQYF
v_gene: TRBV29-1; abundance: NA; d_gene: TRBD1; j_gene: TRBJ2-1; CDR3nt: TGCAGCGTTGTAATGGGGGACAGGGGGCGCGAAAATGAGCAGTTCTTC; CDR3aa: CSVVMGDRGRENEQFF
v_gene: TRBV7-2; abundance: NA; d_gene: TRBD1; j_gene: TRBJ1-1; CDR3nt: TGTGCCAGCAGCTTATGGCAGGGGGTCTCTGAAGCTTTCTTT; CDR3aa: CASSLWQGVSEAFF
v_gene: TRBV5-1; abundance: NA; d_gene: TRBD1; j_gene: TRBJ1-4; CDR3nt: TGCGCCAGCAGCCCGAAGGGGGCGACTAATGAAAAACTGTTTTTT; CDR3aa: CASSPKGATNEKLFF
v_gene: TRBV6-1; abundance: NA; d_gene: NA; j_gene: TRBJ1-5; CDR3nt: TGTGCCAGCAGTGAAGGAGAGGGGGGCAATCAGCCCCAGCATTTT; CDR3aa: CASSEGEGGNQPQHF
v_gene: TRBV30; abundance: many; d_gene: NA; j_gene: TRBJ1-3; CDR3nt: TGTGCCTCCATGGGCAACTCTGGAAACACCATATATTTT; CDR3aa: CASMGNSGNTIYF